These 10 T cell receptor beta chains share one sample of origin, sequenced in a study of shared clonotypes between healthy human individuals. Only in-frame clones appear in the TCRdb table, and some are missing; sequencing was by immunoSEQ multiplex PCR. This table holds some 1,100,000 clones, 75% to 85% found once. Sequencing was carried out using memory CD4+ T cells from PBMCs. Subset in this sample: CD45RA-negative fraction. The receptors derive from a man between 18 and 35 years old in good health. Some clones in this sample may be carry-over from other donors' samples.

The J gene is TRBJ2-5, the V gene TRBV28, with D tentatively TRBD1 (7 bases). The germline V gene has CDR1 MDHEN and CDR2 SYDVKM. CDR3 size: 16 residues. V gave up 7 bases and J gave up 4 bases, with 22 bases separating them. DNA of the CDR3: TGTGCCAGCATCCAGGGGGGATCTTTTAGCGGAGAGACCCAGTACTTC. Its translation: CASIQGGSFSGETQYF.

On this clone itself: Other DNA sequences in this sample translate to the same CDR3. CDR3 sequence (DNA): TGTGCCAGCAGCCAAGATCCTGGACTAGCGAGGGAGACCCAGTACTTC. This sequence encodes CASSQDPGLARETQYF. V is TRBV4-2 and J is TRBJ2-5, with TRBD2 matching 9 bases. Germline assignment: CDR1 LGHNA and CDR2 YNFKEQ. The CDR3 has 16 amino acids. With V trimmed by 0 bases and J by 5 bases, 7 bases remained unmatched.

The V call is TRBV25-1, the J call TRBJ1-5; 12 nucleotides match TRBD1. CDR1 is MGHDK, CDR2 SYGVNS, per germline. The CDR3 consists of 16 residues. V gave up 2 bases and J gave up 4 bases; unmatched junction bases: 3. The CDR3, as DNA: TGTGCCAGCAGTGAAGGGACAGGGGGCCGGAATCAGCCCCAGCATTTT. Its translation: CASSEGTGGRNQPQHF.

A remark on this clone: The sample holds other DNA sequences that translate to the same CDR3. The chain recombines TRBV5-1 with TRBJ2-2; a weak D match, TRBD1 (5 bases). This CDR3 has 15 residues. Germline V gene lookup returns CDR1 SGHRS and CDR2 YFSETQ. V lost 0 bases, J lost 0 bases, and 6 bases lay in between. The CDR3 region is CASSLGTTNTGELFF. CDR3 DNA sequence: TGCGCCAGCAGCTTGGGGACAACGAACACCGGGGAGCTGTTTTTT.

The rearrangement joins TRBV5-1 to TRBJ2-7; 10 positions agree with TRBD1. Germline V gene lookup returns CDR1 SGHRS and CDR2 YFSETQ. The CDR3 is made up of 16 amino acids. V lost 2 bases, J lost 2 bases, and 7 bases stayed unmatched. The CDR3 sequence is CASSFSTGTGAYEQYF. In DNA form, the CDR3 reads TGCGCCAGCAGCTTCTCTACCGGGACAGGGGCCTACGAGCAGTACTTC. Together with reference TRBV5-1 and TRBJ2-7, the CDR3 gives the full variable domain: KAGVTQTPRYLIKTRGQQVTLSCSPISGHRSVSWYQQTPGQGLQFLFEYFSETQRNKGNFPGRFSGRQFSNSRSEMNVSTLELGDSALYLCASSFSTGTGAYEQYFGPGTRLTVT.

This clone came up a few times. The chain employs TRBV5-4 and TRBJ2-7; tentative D call: TRBD2 (5 bases). V gave up 4 bases and J gave up 1 base, with 15 bases separating them. The CDR3 consists of 15 residues. The germline CDR1 and CDR2 sequences are SGHNT and YYREEE (reference sequence). The CDR3 is CASSPDYTLSYEQYF. As DNA, the CDR3 is TGTGCCAGCAGCCCCGACTACACTTTATCCTACGAGCAGTACTTC.

The genes are TRBV18 and TRBJ1-2, with 7 bases aligning to TRBD1. The ends lost 3 bases at V and 4 bases at J; junction bases unmatched: 8. From germline, CDR1 is KGHSH and CDR2 LQKENI. CDR3 length: 15 amino acids. The CDR3 loop is CASSPMGQLLYGYTF. The DNA of the CDR3 is TGTGCCAGCTCACCCATGGGACAGCTCCTCTATGGCTACACCTTC.

This clone was recorded once. The chain recombines TRBV6-6 with TRBJ2-7; 8 nucleotides line up with TRBD1. Germline assignment: CDR1 MNHNY and CDR2 SVGAGI (reference sequence). This CDR3 spans 13 amino acids. V shed 5 bases and J 6 bases; nucleotides not matched to a gene: 6. The CDR3 DNA follows: TGTGCCAGCAGTGCCGGGACAGGCCTCGAGCAGTACTTC. This translates into CASSAGTGLEQYF.

This clone occurred a few times. The rearrangement links TRBV19 to TRBJ2-7, with D uncertain. The CDR3 has 14 residues. CDR1 is LNHDA, CDR2 SQIVND, per germline (reference sequence). V lost 3 bases to trimming and J lost 0 bases, with 9 bases between them. For the CDR3, the DNA is TGTGCCAGTAGTATTTCCTCCAGCTCCTACGAGCAGTACTTC. Amino acids: CASSISSSSYEQYF.

This chain uses TRBV27 with TRBJ2-5, with D possibly being TRBD1 (6 bases). Trimming stripped 3 bases from V and 3 bases from J, with 14 bases between. The length of the CDR3 is 15 residues. The germline V gene has CDR1 MNHEY and CDR2 SMNVEV (reference sequence). The CDR3 loop reads CASSFLLGQKETQYF. The DNA of the CDR3 is TGTGCCAGCAGTTTCCTTCTTGGACAGAAAGAGACCCAGTACTTC.